The rows below give T cell receptor beta chains drawn from one sample of a study of cytomegalovirus exposure and HLA in healthy donors. Method: immunoSEQ multiplex PCR; TCRdb's copy keeps in-frame clones and lacks some. The repertoire consists of about 100,000 clones, with about 81% occurring once and the leading ten covering under 11%. The sample comprised PBMCs. The receptors stem from a man aged 50 to 59 in good health and CMV-seronegative. The conserved cysteine and the conserved F or W are not part of the CDR3 here. Expanded clones get a size class; other rows say once, few or many, or leave the size out.

V	size	CDR3
TRBV10-2	-	ATTGLLNEQF
TRBV2	few	ASSEIGGVATDTQY
TRBV7-9	-	ASSRGPFRENNEQF
TRBV6-5	-	ASRRGTGGRPQH
TRBV5-1	once	ACSPGGTGGPILYGYT
TRBV10-1	-	ASSERPDPAGNEQF
TRBV11-2	-	ASSLEKEQY
TRBV5-1	-	ASSLITGELF
TRBV2	-	ASSTGSSYNEQF
TRBV4-1	-	ASSQDNEVSGSYEQY
TRBV18	few	ASSPGSSGNTIY
TRBV2	few	ASRATLTDTQY
TRBV25-1	-	ASLITRETETGELF
TRBV5-1	-	ASSGRQGATGELF
TRBV7-9	-	ASSPTGTASYNEQF
TRBV4-3	-	ASSAQLAGEGWDTQY
TRBV28	-	ASSRPGQDYNEQF
TRBV10-3	-	AISAGLDSYEQY
TRBV5-1	-	ASSRGYREFEPQH
TRBV19	-	ASTSQGRTEAF
TRBV6-5	once	ASSYRRGSGANVLT
TRBV6-5	-	ASSYSGGNSPLH
TRBV6-1	-	ASRYRGNSPLH
TRBV6-4	-	ASSENFQETQY
TRBV6-5	few	ASSGQVYQPQH
TRBV19	-	ASSMGDSLWEKLF
TRBV4-1	-	ASSQEASGRWEQF
TRBV27	-	ASTKLEASGKQETQY
TRBV19	-	ASSGNPGQGTGELF
TRBV2	once	ASSVYSLWTGETGELF
TRBV11-1	-	ASSQGFSSETQY
TRBV2	few	ASSPGENTEAF
TRBV6-4	once	ASSDSGAGGHFGYT
TRBV28	few	ASSWGSDEQY